This T cell receptor (beta chain) was recovered during a study of shared clonotypes between healthy human individuals. The length of the CDR3 is 15 residues. CDR1 is SGHRS and CDR2 is YFSETQ in the germline V gene. The J segment lost 4 bases and the V segment lost 0 bases, leaving 5 bases of the junction unmatched. TCRdb keeps only in-frame clones here, not all; method: immunoSEQ multiplex PCR. The sample yields a few million clones, around nine tenths seen once. Sequenced sample: naive CD4+ T cells sorted from blood. Subset specified: CD45RA+ positively selected. The receptor was isolated from a man between 18 and 29 years old in good health. The chain joins TRBV5-1 to TRBJ2-7, with TRBD1 matching over 9 bases. The DNA of the CDR3 is TGCGCCAGCAGCTTGGGGGACAGGGCCCCATACGAGCAGTACTTC. Translating gives CASSLGDRAPYEQYF.